This is a list of T cell receptor beta chains from one sample in a study of CXCR3-negative and CXCR3-positive naive CD8 T cells. TCRdb processed the 5' RACE reads again and assigns one entry to each CDR3 protein, with no DNA. The sample is made up of 120,000 or so distinct CDR3 sequences, and the top ten hold approximately 0.54% of it. Specimen: naive CXCR3+ CD8+ T cells from blood. The origin of the receptors is a human donor in good health. Some clones in this sample may be carry-over from other donors' samples. Both conserved end residues are part of each CDR3.

j_call v_call cdr3_length cdr3_aa
TRBJ2-7 TRBV4-2 17 CASSRPPTGTDSEEQYF
TRBJ2-1 TRBV4-2 15 CASSHPAAQTGEQFF
TRBJ2-7 TRBV3-1 15 CASSQVGTGFYEQYF
TRBJ1-1 TRBV9 13 CASSVEGNTEAFF
TRBJ2-1 TRBV29-1 13 CSVRGGSYNEQFF
TRBJ2-7 TRBV6-2/TRBV6-3 20 CASSYSRVRSYGENLYGQYF
TRBJ2-1 TRBV7-3 14 CASSDGTSGAEQFF
TRBJ2-1 TRBV10-3 14 CAIKTGAGYNEQFF
TRBJ2-1 TRBV12-5 16 CASGRGTSGSWDEQFF
TRBJ2-1 TRBV11-3 20 CASSLVRSLAVPSSYNEQFF
TRBJ1-1 TRBV9 13 CASSAGGETEAFF
TRBJ1-2 TRBV27 16 CASSLSGDGLNYGYTF
TRBJ2-7 TRBV21-1 16 CASSKVIGQTYYEQYF
TRBJ2-1 TRBV29-1 15 CSVGGLLSSYNEQFF
TRBJ2-3 TRBV20-1 12 CSAKQGSDTQYF
TRBJ1-1 TRBV15 12 CATSRAETEAFF
TRBJ2-1 TRBV4-3 14 CASSQAGGDDEQFF
TRBJ2-7 TRBV7-9 18 CASSQREVAGVYSYEQYF
TRBJ2-1 TRBV5-1 17 CASSLDSGQLTYNEQFF
TRBJ1-5 TRBV19 15 CASSIMTGPDQPQHF
TRBJ2-7 TRBV15 15 CATSATGQESYEQYF
TRBJ2-3 TRBV7-6 16 CASSLAGVRGEDTQYF
TRBJ2-7 TRBV2 14 CASSVSQGTYEQYF
TRBJ1-3 TRBV20-1 15 CSAREFPVSGNTIYF
TRBJ2-1 TRBV29-1 15 CSVWKSSGRVHEQFF
TRBJ1-1 TRBV29-1 13 CSVIPTVNTEAFF
TRBJ2-3 TRBV9 15 CASSVAGTSTDTQYF
TRBJ2-7 TRBV7-9 14 CASSPDRGSAEQYF
TRBJ2-1 TRBV10-3 17 CAISAKRGLGLSNEQFF
TRBJ1-6 TRBV6-6 12 CASSWRVTSLHF
TRBJ2-1 TRBV27 16 CASSLSSGRSYNEQFF
TRBJ2-7 TRBV29-1 13 CSVETGGAYEQYF
TRBJ1-1 TRBV5-1 15 CASSLVFEGNTEAFF